What follows are 3 T cell receptor beta chains derived from one specimen sequenced in a study of T cell responses to AZD1222 COVID-19 vaccine. Only in-frame clones appear in the TCRdb table, and some are missing; sequencing was by immunoSEQ multiplex PCR. Of over 85,000 clones in the sample, around 90% are singletons; the top ten hold 2.5% to 3.5%. The starting material was peripheral blood, obtained on day 0 of AZD1222 vaccination. Every receptor here comes from an adult in good health.

The CDR3 is CASEAPGPTTGELFF. The CDR3 coding sequence is TGTGCCAGTGAGGCCCCCGGACCGACCACCGGGGAGCTGTTTTTT. The chain carries TRBV19 and TRBJ2-2; D gene uncertain. The V end lost 8 bases, the J end lost 4 bases, and 17 bases lay between the germline ends. This CDR3 spans 15 amino acids. Germline CDR1 reads LNHDA; CDR2 reads SQIVND (reference sequence).

The CDR3 reads CASSTLLKYQPQHF. CDR3 DNA sequence: TGTGCCAGTAGTACCCTACTCAAATATCAGCCCCAGCATTTT. The rearrangement links TRBV19 to TRBJ1-5, with D hard to call. Germline V lookup: CDR1 LNHDA, CDR2 SQIVND (reference sequence). This CDR3 spans 14 amino acids. V lost 4 bases, J lost 5 bases, and 12 bases lay in between.

The chain carries TRBV20-1 and TRBJ1-1, with unresolved D. The CDR3 consists of 13 residues. In germline, CDR1 is DFQATT, CDR2 SNEGSKA (reference sequence). V lost 3 bases to trimming and J lost 6 bases, with 14 bases between them. CDR3 amino acids: CSASVVSEAEAFF. CDR3 DNA: TGCAGTGCTAGTGTCGTCTCAGAGGCTGAAGCTTTCTTT.